The next 26 T cell receptor beta chains were all read from a single sample in a study of cytomegalovirus exposure and HLA in healthy donors. Sequenced by immunoSEQ multiplex PCR; TCRdb stores in-frame clones only, minus some. The data contain over 150,000 clones, roughly 86% of them singletons. Sequences were obtained from PBMCs. The receptors stem from a human donor in good health.

This sequence joins TRBV7-9 and TRBJ1-2, with D unresolved. Germline CDR1 and CDR2: SEHNR and FQNEAQ (reference sequence). The CDR3 runs 16 residues. V was pared by 2 bases and J by 0 bases, with 13 bases between. The CDR3, as DNA: TGTGCCAGCAGCTTACTTACTATAAATACTAACTATGGCTACACCTTC. This translates into CASSLLTINTNYGYTF.

CDR3 coding DNA: TGTGCCAGCAGTTCCAAAGACATTCAGCCCCAGCATTTT. Translation gives CASSSKDIQPQHF. V and J are TRBV6-1 and TRBJ1-5; no definite D call. The CDR3 is 13 amino acids. The V gene lost 5 bases and the J gene lost 6 bases, with 11 bases spanning the gap. Germline assignment: CDR1 MNHNS and CDR2 SASEGT.

The rearrangement joins TRBV28 to TRBJ1-4; the D gene is possibly TRBD1 (5 bases). The V gene lost 3 bases and the J gene lost 8 bases, with 10 bases spanning the gap. The CDR3 covers 13 residues. Germline V gene lookup returns CDR1 MDHEN and CDR2 SYDVKM. CDR3 nucleotides: TGTGCCAGCAGTTTGGTTCCAGGGGAAAAACTGTTTTTT. Translating it yields CASSLVPGEKLFF.

CDR3 in amino acids: CASLFSMNTEAFF. CDR3 nucleotides: TGTGCCAGCCTATTCTCAATGAACACTGAAGCTTTCTTT. The V and J genes are TRBV6-5 and TRBJ1-1; D not certain. Germline loops: CDR1 MNHEY, CDR2 SVGAGI. CDR3 size: 13 residues. With 8 bases removed from V and 0 bases from J, the gap between germline ends came to 10 bases.

This clone came up once. V usage is TRBV2 and J usage is TRBJ1-1, with 7 bases lining up with TRBD1. Germline loops: CDR1 SNHLY, CDR2 FYNNEI. This CDR3 has 14 amino acids. V was clipped by 8 bases and J by 4 bases; unmatched bases: 10. CDR3 in amino acids: CASRTDRASTEAFF. DNA of the CDR3: TGTGCCAGCCGAACCGACAGGGCGTCCACTGAAGCTTTCTTT.

The chain carries TRBV6-1 and TRBJ2-7, with a possible D match to TRBD1 (6 bases). V was shortened by 6 bases and J by 7 bases, with 13 bases between the two germline ends. CDR3 length: 12 amino acids. Germline-derived CDR1 and CDR2 are MNHNS and SASEGT. Here the CDR3 DNA reads TGTGCCAGCAGCCACAGGGATTTGGAGCAGTACTTC. Its protein is CASSHRDLEQYF.

The rearrangement uses TRBV4-1 and TRBJ2-3, with D unresolved. V was shortened by 0 bases and J by 0 bases, with 10 bases between the two germline ends. Germline-derived CDR1 and CDR2 are MGHRA and YSYEKL. The CDR3 loop spans 16 amino acids. The CDR3: CASSQEATVSTDTQYF. Written as DNA, the CDR3 is TGCGCCAGCAGCCAAGAAGCGACCGTCAGCACAGATACGCAGTATTTT.

The rearrangement links TRBV2 to TRBJ1-5; no firm D call. Looked up from germline, CDR1 is SNHLY and CDR2 is FYNNEI. The germline V and J ends were trimmed by 3 bases and 9 bases, with 15 bases remaining between them. CDR3 length: 14 residues. The CDR3 nucleotides are TGTGCCAGCAGTGAGAGGCAGCCCGGAGGGCCCCAGCATTTT. Its translation is CASSERQPGGPQHF.

J is TRBJ1-5 and V is TRBV6-5; the D gene is possibly TRBD1 (5 bases). The V end lost 6 bases, the J end lost 8 bases, and 17 bases lay between the germline ends. CDR3 length equals 14 residues. The V gene's germline CDR1 is MNHEY and CDR2 SVGAGI. CDR3 amino acids: CASSPMGGKKPQHF. CDR3 bases: TGTGCCAGCAGCCCCATGGGGGGGAAGAAGCCCCAGCATTTT.

The genes are TRBV18 and TRBJ2-7, with TRBD1 as a possible D gene (5 bases). Trimming left V 5 bases short and J 4 bases short, with 12 bases between. The CDR3 has 13 amino acids. Germline-derived CDR1 and CDR2 are KGHSH and LQKENI. The CDR3 coding sequence is TGTGCCAGCTCATCGTACCAGGGTTACGAGCAGTACTTC. Translation: CASSSYQGYEQYF.

The chain links TRBV29-1 to TRBJ1-3, with 7 positions matching TRBD1. This CDR3 contains 14 residues. J was trimmed by 2 bases and V by 7 bases; bases with no gene match: 8. Germline values: CDR1 SQVTM, CDR2 ANQGSEA. The CDR3 nucleotides read TGCAGCGCCGAACAGGGGAGTACTGGAAACACCATATATTTT. Protein product: CSAEQGSTGNTIYF.

The chain employs TRBV29-1 and TRBJ2-1; 13 bases are shared with TRBD2. The CDR3 runs 17 residues. CDR1 is SQVTM and CDR2 is ANQGSEA in the germline V gene. Trimming took 4 bases from V and 6 from J; bases not matched to a gene: 12. The CDR3 DNA reads TGCAGCGTTGCGGGACTAGCGGGACCTACATATTTCAATGAGCAGTTCTTC. Its translation: CSVAGLAGPTYFNEQFF.

CDR3 in amino acids: CASSFGGQGGNQPQHF. CDR3 in DNA: TGTGCCAGCAGCTTCGGGGGACAGGGGGGCAATCAGCCCCAGCATTTT. V and J are TRBV7-9 and TRBJ1-5, with 11 bases identical to TRBD1. Germline V CDR1 and CDR2: SEHNR, FQNEAQ (reference sequence). V was pared by 3 bases and J by 2 bases, with 3 bases of the junction left unmatched. The CDR3 consists of 16 residues.

The chain couples TRBV5-1 to TRBJ2-1; 8 bases align to TRBD2. The J segment lost 8 bases and the V segment lost 2 bases, leaving 9 bases of the junction unmatched. Germline CDR1 SGHRS, CDR2 YFSETQ. The CDR3 spans 15 residues. Written as DNA, the CDR3 is TGCGCCAGCAGCTTTCGGGAGGGCCTCTCAGATGAGCAGTTCTTC. Translated: CASSFREGLSDEQFF.

CDR3 sequence reads: CASSSGLASNEQYF. The CDR3 DNA sequence: TGTGCCAGCAGCTCAGGACTAGCGTCCAACGAGCAGTACTTC. V usage is TRBV5-4 and J usage is TRBJ2-7; 9 nucleotides line up with TRBD2. The CDR3 length is 14 residues. The V gene end was trimmed by 3 bases and the J gene end by 5 bases; junction bases not matched to a gene: 6. Germline assignment: CDR1 SGHNT and CDR2 YYREEE (reference sequence). The full variable domain, completed using reference TRBV5-4 and TRBJ2-7, is ETGVTQSPTHLIKTRGQQVTLRCSSQSGHNTVSWYQQALGQGPQFIFQYYREEENGRGNFPPRFSGLQFPNYSSELNVNALELDDSALYLCASSSGLASNEQYFGPGTRLTVT.

V is TRBV4-2 and J is TRBJ2-2; 9 positions agree with TRBD2. The CDR3 length is 17 residues. V shed 1 base and J 7 bases; nucleotides not matched to a gene: 10. Germline CDR1 and CDR2: LGHNA and YNFKEQ. CDR3 sequence reads: CASSQAPGASGIGELFF. CDR3 sequence (DNA): TGTGCCAGCAGCCAAGCTCCGGGCGCTAGCGGGATCGGGGAGCTGTTTTTT.

The J gene is TRBJ1-2, the V gene TRBV9; a possible D gene is TRBD1 (5 bases). Per the germline V gene, CDR1 is SGDLS and CDR2 is YYNGEE. V was shortened by 0 bases and J by 6 bases, with 12 bases between the two germline ends. The CDR3 contains 14 residues. In DNA, the CDR3 is TGTGCCAGCAGCGTAGCAGGGTACCGCCATGGCTACACCTTC. As protein: CASSVAGYRHGYTF.

J is TRBJ1-2 and V is TRBV27; 7 nucleotides line up with TRBD1. Trimming removed 6 bases from V and 2 bases from J; junction bases left unmatched: 9. Germline V gene data show CDR1 as MNHEY and CDR2 as SMNVEV (reference sequence). The CDR3 covers 15 residues. The CDR3 region is CASSDLGGGNYGYTF. The DNA for the CDR3 is TGTGCCAGCAGCGATTTAGGGGGCGGGAACTATGGCTACACCTTC.

This clone has more than one count but fewer than ten. The chain is built from TRBV30 and TRBJ2-7, with 9 nucleotides matching TRBD2. The CDR3 length is 14 residues. Unmatched junction bases numbered 2, after V lost 2 bases and J lost 0 bases. CDR1 is GTSNPN, CDR2 SVGIG, per germline (reference sequence). CDR3 nucleotides: TGTGCCTGGAGTACAGCGGGAGGCTCCTACGAGCAGTACTTC. This encodes CAWSTAGGSYEQYF.

For this clone: A junction boundary mismatches the germline segment, possibly from a read error. The gene calls are TRBV19 and TRBJ1-5; 8 bases align to TRBD1. CDR1 is LNHDA, CDR2 SQIVND, per germline (reference sequence). The CDR3 runs 14 residues. CDR3 sequence reads: CASRIDRGNQPQHF. CDR3 DNA: TGTGCCAGTAGGATAGACAGGGGAAATCAGCCCCAGCATTTT.

The V call is TRBV28, the J call TRBJ2-1; 7 bases are a match to TRBD2. Per germline, CDR1 MDHEN and CDR2 SYDVKM. This CDR3 spans 18 amino acids. The V gene end was trimmed by 4 bases and the J gene end by 0 bases; junction bases not matched to a gene: 12. The CDR3, as DNA: TGTGCCAGCAGTTCCTATTGGCGGGAGAAAAGCTCCTACAATGAGCAGTTCTTC. This gives the protein CASSSYWREKSSYNEQFF.

CDR3 DNA: TGTGCCAGCAGCTTGGGGGCCGGGACTAGCGGGGGGGGCTCCTACGAGCAGTACTTC. Translating gives CASSLGAGTSGGGSYEQYF. The J gene is TRBJ2-7, the V gene TRBV13; 16 bases line up with TRBD2. Trimming cost V 3 bases and J 0 bases; bases outside gene matches: 8. CDR3 length: 19 amino acids. The germline CDR1 and CDR2 sequences are PRHDT and FYEKMQ (reference sequence).

In the case of this clone: Within the sample, other DNA sequences also encode this same CDR3. The chain has TRBV5-1 and TRBJ2-1; the match to TRBD2 covers 8 bases. Germline V lookup: CDR1 SGHRS, CDR2 YFSETQ. The CDR3 has 14 amino acids. The V and J ends lost 2 bases and 4 bases, in that order; junction bases with no gene match: 2. Here the CDR3 DNA reads TGCGCCAGCAGCTTAGCGGGAGTGTACAATGAGCAGTTCTTC. Translated, it gives CASSLAGVYNEQFF.

The gene calls are TRBV4-1 and TRBJ2-6; 9 nucleotides agree with TRBD1. With 4 bases clipped from V and 0 bases from J, the junction kept 16 bases outside the gene matches. Germline V gene lookup returns CDR1 MGHRA and CDR2 YSYEKL. The CDR3 is made up of 21 amino acids. The CDR3 loop is CASSPKKGLDRGSSGANVLTF. CDR3 sequence (DNA): TGCGCCAGCAGCCCGAAAAAGGGACTCGACAGGGGGAGCTCTGGGGCCAACGTCCTGACTTTC.

This rearrangement joins TRBV10-3 to TRBJ1-2; TRBD1 might be the D (6 bases). The CDR3 is 17 residues long. CDR1 ENHRY and CDR2 SYGVKD come from the germline V gene. Trimming shortened V by 0 bases and J by 2 bases, and 16 bases separated the two germline ends. The DNA for the CDR3 is TGTGCCATCAGTGAGTCAGCCCCAGGGGCCCCAAACTATGGCTACACCTTC. Encoded protein: CAISESAPGAPNYGYTF.

CDR3 nucleotides: TGTGCCAGCAGTCCCAGGACAGGGGGCGCCTACAATGAGCAGTTCTTC. It yields the protein CASSPRTGGAYNEQFF. The chain employs TRBV6-6 and TRBJ2-1, with TRBD1 identical over 11 bases. The V gene end was trimmed by 5 bases and the J gene end by 2 bases; junction bases not matched to a gene: 5. Germline CDR1 MNHNY, CDR2 SVGAGI (reference sequence). CDR3 size: 16 residues.